This T cell receptor (beta chain) emerged from a study of shared clonotypes between healthy human individuals. At the level of the study: Donors had three CD4 naive, three CD4 memory, two CD8 naive and one CD8 memory plate apiece.

CD4+ cells yielded CD45RA+ naive and CD45RA-negative memory subsets. As to this clone: Its target is not known.

Generated by immunoSEQ multiplex PCR, the TCRdb table keeps only in-frame clones and is missing some. The sample shows about 2.4 million clones, 80% to 95% of them seen only once. Study results and caveats: In general, naive subsets displayed greater estimated richness than memory subsets did.

The V end lost 5 bases, the J end lost 0 bases, and 13 bases lay between the germline ends. CDR1 and CDR2 from the germline V gene are SGHVS and FNYEAQ. The CDR3 contains 16 residues. This clonotype was sampled from a man aged 18 to 30 in good health. Some clones in this sample may be carry-over from other donors' samples. The chain employs TRBV7-6 and TRBJ2-2; D unresolved. Sample: naive CD4+ T cells from PBMCs. Subset denoted: CD45RA+ positively selected. The CDR3, as DNA: TGTGCCAGCAGCACCCACACGGACGCGAACACCGGGGAGCTGTTTTTT. Translation gives CASSTHTDANTGELFF.